In this sample, the clone carrying this TCR beta chain turned up once. Its target is unknown. The protocol was immunoSEQ multiplex PCR, while the TCRdb copy is restricted to in-frame clones and leaves out a portion. The profile shows about 51,000 clones, approximately 80% of them singletons. The source of the sample is a study of OX40 agonist ivuxolimab in advanced cancers. Study-wide background: Three individuals attained partial responses, comprising one hepatocellular carcinoma case and two cutaneous melanoma cases. Broader study findings: Some nonresponders additionally presented with little normalized T-cell clonal expansion. In general, CD8+ T cells held more expanded clones than CD4+ did, on average.

In germline, CDR1 is MGHDK, CDR2 SYGVNS. The CDR3 contains 16 residues. V dropped 0 bases and J dropped 11; count of bases not matched to a gene: 13. J is TRBJ2-5 and V is TRBV25-1; 9 bases agree with TRBD1. The source was CD4+ or CD8+ T cells sorted from blood, collected in a trial of the OX40 agonist ivuxolimab. The receptor was isolated from an adult with an advanced solid tumor such as melanoma, head and neck, liver or kidney cancer. The CDR3 protein is CASSEYFKDRGLGQYF. In DNA form, the CDR3 reads TGTGCCAGCAGTGAATATTTCAAGGACAGGGGCCTCGGGCAGTACTTC.